The 5 T cell receptor beta chains given below trace back to one sample, sequenced in a study of T cells after yellow fever vaccination. In TCRdb, the 5' RACE reads were re-called with MiXCR into one record per CDR3 protein. The sample has about 550,000 distinct CDR3 sequences, roughly 21% seen once. This material consisted of PBMCs, taken 15 days after the yellow fever booster vaccination. Receptor source: a man under 40 who received the YFV17D yellow fever vaccine.

The J gene is TRBJ2-4, the V gene TRBV28; 7 nucleotides line up with TRBD2. The CDR3 loop spans 12 amino acids. V gave up 8 bases and J gave up 8 bases; unmatched junction bases: 6. Germline lookup yields CDR1 MDHEN and CDR2 SYDVKM. The CDR3 spells CASRGVVDIQYF. The DNA for the CDR3 is TGTGCCAGCCGGGGGGTAGTGGACATTCAGTACTTC. Together with reference TRBV28 and TRBJ2-4, the CDR3 gives the full variable domain: DVKVTQSSRYLVKRTGEKVFLECVQDMDHENMFWYRQDPGLGLRLIYFSYDVKMKEKGDIPEGYSVSREKKERFSLILESASTNQTSMYLCASRGVVDIQYFGAGTRLSVL.

This chain links TRBV15 with TRBJ1-2; D not certain. Looked up from germline, CDR1 is LNHNV and CDR2 is YYDKDF (reference sequence). The CDR3 length is 15 residues. Trimming left V 3 bases short and J 1 base short, with 12 bases between. DNA for the CDR3: TGTGCCACCAGCAGGGACCCCCAAGTTAACTATGGCTACACCTTC. The encoded protein is CATSRDPQVNYGYTF. Together with reference TRBV15 and TRBJ1-2, the CDR3 gives the full variable domain: DAMVIQNPRYQVTQFGKPVTLSCSQTLNHNVMYWYQQKSSQAPKLLFHYYDKDFNNEADTPDNFQSRRPNTSFCFLDIRSPGLGDTAMYLCATSRDPQVNYGYTFGSGTRLTVV.

This chain links TRBV18 with TRBJ2-5, with 7 bases lining up with TRBD1. Trimming at V came to 8 bases and at J to 5 bases, leaving 17 bases not matched to a gene. In germline, CDR1 is KGHSH, CDR2 LQKENI. The CDR3 covers 16 residues. The CDR3 sequence: CASLFGDRVPYETQYF. As DNA, the CDR3 is TGTGCCAGCCTCTTCGGCGACAGGGTTCCTTACGAGACCCAGTACTTC.

This chain connects TRBV4-3 to TRBJ2-3; D may be TRBD2 (5 bases). This CDR3 has 15 amino acids. The germline V and J ends were trimmed by 2 bases and 2 bases, with 11 bases remaining between them. CDR1 is LGHNA and CDR2 is YSLEER in the germline V gene. The CDR3 DNA reads TGCGCCAGCAGCCAACTAGCTCGCGACACAGATACGCAGTATTTT. Translation: CASSQLARDTDTQYF.

The J gene is TRBJ2-7, the V gene TRBV5-4, with 7 bases aligning to TRBD1. J was trimmed by 2 bases and V by 2 bases; bases with no gene match: 4. In germline, CDR1 is SGHNT, CDR2 YYREEE (reference sequence). The CDR3 extends over 14 amino acids. The DNA for the CDR3 is TGTGCCAGCAGCTTACAGGGGACCACCTACGAGCAGTACTTC. Protein sequence: CASSLQGTTYEQYF. Full variable domain (outside the CDR3, taken from reference TRBV5-4 and TRBJ2-7): ETGVTQSPTHLIKTRGQQVTLRCSSQSGHNTVSWYQQALGQGPQFIFQYYREEENGRGNFPPRFSGLQFPNYSSELNVNALELDDSALYLCASSLQGTTYEQYFGPGTRLTVT.